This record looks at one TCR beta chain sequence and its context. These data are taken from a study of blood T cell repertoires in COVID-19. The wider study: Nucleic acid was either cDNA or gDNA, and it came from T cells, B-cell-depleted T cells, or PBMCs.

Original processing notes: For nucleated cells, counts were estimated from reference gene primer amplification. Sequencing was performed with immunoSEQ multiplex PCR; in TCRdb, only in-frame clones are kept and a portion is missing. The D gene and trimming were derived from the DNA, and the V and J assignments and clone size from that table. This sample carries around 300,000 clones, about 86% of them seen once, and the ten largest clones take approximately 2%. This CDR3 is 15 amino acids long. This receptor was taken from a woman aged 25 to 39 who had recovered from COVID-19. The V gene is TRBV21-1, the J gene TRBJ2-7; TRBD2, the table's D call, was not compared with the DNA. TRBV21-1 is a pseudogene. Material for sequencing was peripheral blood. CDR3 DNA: TGTGCCAGCTCAAAAGGAACTAGCCGAGACTACGAGCAGTACTTC. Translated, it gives CASSKGTSRDYEQYF.